These 16 T cell receptor beta chains originate from one sample sequenced in a study of TIL therapy for anti-PD-1-resistant metastatic lung cancer. Sequencing used immunoSEQ v3. Sequencing was performed with immunoSEQ multiplex PCR; in TCRdb, only in-frame clones are kept and a portion is missing. The repertoire holds tens of thousands of clones, with 79% as singletons. Sample time point: pre-treatment sample, taken before nivolumab and TIL therapy. Source: blood, taken at baseline. These receptors were taken from a man between 65 and 80 years old with non-small cell lung cancer.

V is TRBV9 and J is TRBJ2-7; no clear D gene. The germline gives CDR1 SGDLS, CDR2 YYNGEE. The CDR3 loop spans 14 amino acids. V lost 0 bases, J lost 2 bases, and 9 bases lay in between. DNA of the CDR3: TGTGCCAGCAGCGTAGAGGGCACCGCCTACGAGCAGTACTTC. Residues: CASSVEGTAYEQYF.

The chain uses TRBV4-1 and TRBJ1-2; a weak D match, TRBD1 (6 bases). The CDR3 spans 14 residues. V lost 1 base and J 4 bases, leaving 10 bases between the germline ends. Germline-derived CDR1 and CDR2 are MGHRA and YSYEKL. CDR3 in amino acids: CASSQVPGAYGYTF. The CDR3 DNA reads TGCGCCAGCAGCCAAGTCCCGGGGGCCTATGGCTACACCTTC.

This clone was counted a few times. The chain recombines TRBV18 with TRBJ1-2; 10 bases map to TRBD1. Per germline, CDR1 KGHSH and CDR2 LQKENI. Trimming removed 4 bases from V and 4 bases from J; junction bases left unmatched: 3. This CDR3 spans 14 amino acids. The CDR3 here is CASSRDRGLYGYTF. CDR3 nucleotides: TGTGCCAGCTCACGGGACAGGGGCCTCTATGGCTACACCTTC.

CDR3 in DNA: TGTGCCAGCAGCGGTCGTACAGGGGGCGAAGGAACTGAAGCTTTCTTT. It translates to CASSGRTGGEGTEAFF. The V call is TRBV7-9, the J call TRBJ1-1; 9 bases agree with TRBD1. V dropped 5 bases and J dropped 5; count of bases not matched to a gene: 12. Germline V lookup: CDR1 SEHNR, CDR2 FQNEAQ (reference sequence). The CDR3 sequence is 16 residues long.

The DNA of the CDR3 is TGTGCCAGCAGCTTAGGACTATCTGTTGAGCAGTTCTTC. This sequence encodes CASSLGLSVEQFF. The V and J genes are TRBV7-9 and TRBJ2-1; a possible D gene is TRBD2 (5 bases). Germline assignment: CDR1 SEHNR and CDR2 FQNEAQ (reference sequence). V lost 1 base and J 9 bases, leaving 10 bases between the germline ends. The CDR3 runs 13 residues.

The chain carries TRBV11-2 and TRBJ1-5; the match to TRBD1 covers 10 bases. This CDR3 region has 16 residues. J lost 8 bases, V lost 1 base, and 8 bases had no gene match. Germline V CDR1 and CDR2: SGHAT, FQNNGV. Here the CDR3 DNA reads TGTGCCAGCAGCTTAGGAGACAGGGGGCCCGGGGAGCCCCAGCATTTT. Protein product: CASSLGDRGPGEPQHF.

The J gene is TRBJ1-1, the V gene TRBV27; D unclear. The CDR3 spans 14 residues. Looked up from germline, CDR1 is MNHEY and CDR2 is SMNVEV (reference sequence). Between the trimmed V and J ends, which lost 2 bases and 3 bases, there was a span of 10 bases. The CDR3 DNA is TGTGCCAGCAGTTTAAAGTCGGCGCACACTGAAGCTTTCTTT. Its translation is CASSLKSAHTEAFF.

The V call is TRBV7-3, the J call TRBJ2-3, with D tentatively TRBD1 (5 bases). The germline CDR1 and CDR2 sequences are SGHTA and FQGTGA. The CDR3 loop spans 13 amino acids. Trimming cost V 1 base and J 6 bases, with 8 bases left between them. This CDR3 is CASSLSPGDTQYF. CDR3 DNA: TGTGCCAGCAGCTTAAGTCCAGGGGATACGCAGTATTTT.

CDR3 sequence reads: CARSTDRTGLSYEQYF. CDR3 in DNA: TGTGCCAGAAGCACCGATAGGACAGGGCTCTCCTACGAGCAGTACTTC. The chain employs TRBV5-3 and TRBJ2-7, with 8 bases lining up with TRBD1. TRBV5-3 is assigned to the ORF class and has an uncertain function. V was pared by 4 bases and J by 0 bases, with 9 bases of the junction left unmatched. The CDR3 spans 16 residues.

V and J are TRBV11-3 and TRBJ1-6; D is uncertain. Trimming left V 1 base short and J 9 bases short, with 7 bases between. Germline V gives CDR1 SGHNT, CDR2 YENEEA. The CDR3 totals 13 residues. The CDR3 reads CASSLASGSPLHF. DNA of the CDR3: TGTGCCAGCAGCTTAGCATCTGGTTCACCCCTCCACTTT.

The V and J genes are TRBV18 and TRBJ2-6, with 12 bases matching TRBD2. The length of the CDR3 is 18 residues. After removal of 6 bases from V and 2 bases from J, the junction contained 8 bases not matched to a gene. The germline CDR1 and CDR2 sequences are KGHSH and LQKENI. The CDR3 DNA reads as TGTGCCAGCTCGAACCAGCTAGCGGGAGGGACTGGGGCCAACGTCCTGACTTTC. This translates into CASSNQLAGGTGANVLTF.

CDR3 sequence: CASRLQPISGNTIYF. The CDR3 region has the DNA TGCGCCAGCAGGTTACAGCCGATCTCTGGAAACACCATATATTTT. This chain joins TRBV4-1 and TRBJ1-3; D gene uncertain. V was trimmed by 6 bases and J by 0 bases, leaving 12 bases between them. CDR1 is MGHRA, CDR2 YSYEKL, per germline. This CDR3 contains 15 residues.

This chain connects TRBV7-3 to TRBJ2-2; 7 positions agree with TRBD2. Trimming removed 11 bases from V and 5 bases from J; junction bases left unmatched: 11. This CDR3 is 14 amino acids long. CDR1 and CDR2 (germline): SGHTA, FQGTGA. The CDR3 loop reads CASQASGGTGELFF. The CDR3 DNA follows: TGTGCCTCCCAGGCTAGCGGAGGGACCGGGGAGCTGTTTTTT.

J is TRBJ2-3 and V is TRBV5-1, with D uncertain. This CDR3 is built from 15 residues. V lost 0 bases and J lost 2, with 10 bases in between. Germline loops: CDR1 SGHRS, CDR2 YFSETQ. CDR3 nucleotide sequence: TGCGCCAGCAGCTTGGTGAGACTGGCCACAGATACGCAGTATTTT. It is translated as CASSLVRLATDTQYF.

To note about this clone: This specimen includes other DNA sequences encoding the same CDR3. The V and J genes are TRBV5-1 and TRBJ2-3, with 8 positions matching TRBD2. The V gene end was trimmed by 0 bases and the J gene end by 2 bases; junction bases not matched to a gene: 5. Germline V gene data show CDR1 as SGHRS and CDR2 as YFSETQ. The CDR3 has 16 amino acids. CDR3 DNA: TGCGCCAGCAGCTTGGAGCCTAGCGGGTCCACAGATACGCAGTATTTT. This encodes CASSLEPSGSTDTQYF.

The V call is TRBV6-5, the J call TRBJ1-6; no firm D call. V lost 0 bases and J lost 7, with 10 bases in between. This CDR3 is built from 15 residues. CDR1 MNHEY and CDR2 SVGAGI come from the germline V gene. The CDR3 DNA follows: TGTGCCAGCAGTTACTCGGGCCACGACAATTCACCCCTCCACTTT. Amino acid sequence: CASSYSGHDNSPLHF.